These T cell receptor beta chains were read from a single sample in a study of blood T cell repertoires in COVID-19. Method: immunoSEQ multiplex PCR; TCRdb's copy keeps in-frame clones and lacks some. Of 140,000 to 150,000 clones listed, around 85% were seen once; the top ten hold 6.2%. The sample was PBMCs or T cells enriched from blood (not recorded which). The source is a woman in her thirties or forties who had recovered from COVID-19. Each CDR3 is given with its conserved first and last residue. The D gene is left open where the match is weak. Some rows have no size entry. The others give once, few or many, or a class for an expanded clone.

v_call	clone_size	j_call	d_call	cdr3_nt	cdr3_aa
TRBV19	.	TRBJ1-1	.	TGTGCCAGTAGTCAGGAACGGAGGACTGAAGCTTTCTTT	CASSQERRTEAFF
TRBV20-1	.	TRBJ1-6	TRBD1	TGCAGTGCCCGGACAGGGGTTAAGCTCCACTTT	CSARTGVKLHF
TRBV6-4	once	TRBJ1-2	.	TGTGCCAGCGCCTTCACCCACGGGTCGAAGTATGGCTACACCTTC	CASAFTHGSKYGYTF
TRBV5-8	many	TRBJ2-7	TRBD1	TGTGCCAGCAGCCAAGGACAGGTACAAGCCTACGAGCAGTACTTC	CASSQGQVQAYEQYF
TRBV9	.	TRBJ2-3	.	TGTGCCAGCAGCCCTACGGGGGGCGGGGTTGATACGCAGTATTTT	CASSPTGGGVDTQYF
TRBV7-9	.	TRBJ2-1	.	TGTGCCAGCAGCACCCCATCACAGAACCTCAATGAGCAGTTCTTC	CASSTPSQNLNEQFF
TRBV3-1/TRBV3-2	once	TRBJ2-1	.	TGTGCCAGCAGTCCTGTCCCCAATGAGCAGTTCTTC	CASSPVPNEQFF
TRBV13	.	TRBJ2-7	TRBD2	TGTGCCAGCAGCTCATTGGCGGGAGGGCCTAACGAGCAGTACTTC	CASSSLAGGPNEQYF
TRBV27	.	TRBJ2-1	TRBD2	TGTGCCAGCAGTTTATATAGCGGGGGTGAGCAGTTCTTC	CASSLYSGGEQFF
TRBV11-2	once	TRBJ2-3	.	TGTGCCAGCAGCTTAGGGGGGCTCACAGATACGCAGTATTTT	CASSLGGLTDTQYF
TRBV9	.	TRBJ2-2	TRBD1	TGTGCCAGCAGCGATGAGACAGGGGGCGGGACCGGGGAGCTGTTTTTT	CASSDETGGGTGELFF
TRBV19	.	TRBJ2-3	.	TGTGCCAGTAGTATAGGGCTAGTGGGCACAGATACGCAGTATTTT	CASSIGLVGTDTQYF
TRBV4-2	.	TRBJ2-7	.	TGTGCCAGCAGCCAACCAGACACCCCCCCCTACGAGCAGTACTTC	CASSQPDTPPYEQYF
TRBV3-1/TRBV3-2	.	TRBJ2-3	TRBD1	TGTGCCAGCAGCCAAGATGACAGGGTGCAAACAGATACGCAGTATTTT	CASSQDDRVQTDTQYF
TRBV6-5	.	TRBJ2-7	TRBD2	TGTGCCAGCCCCCGTCCCGCGGGGGGGGCCTACGAGCAGTACTTC	CASPRPAGGAYEQYF
TRBV6-4	few	TRBJ1-5	.	TGTGCCAGCAACTCGGGGGGAGTTCATCAGCCCCAGCATTTT	CASNSGGVHQPQHF
TRBV27	.	TRBJ1-2	.	TGTGCCAGCAGTGTCGACTACCAGTCCTATGGCTACACCTTC	CASSVDYQSYGYTF
TRBV5-1	.	TRBJ1-3	.	TGCGCCAGCAGGGAGGGCGCATCTGGAAACACCATATATTTT	CASREGASGNTIYF
TRBV21-1	.	TRBJ1-2	.	TGTGCCAGCAGCCAATACAGGCATCTCAACTATGGCTACACCTTC	CASSQYRHLNYGYTF
TRBV5-5	.	TRBJ2-1	.	TGTGCCAGCAGCTTACAGGGCAATGAGCAGTTCTTC	CASSLQGNEQFF
TRBV10-3	.	TRBJ1-1	.	TGTGCCATCAGTGAGTCGCCAGGGACTGAAGCTTTCTTT	CAISESPGTEAFF
TRBV6-1	many	TRBJ1-5	.	TGTGCCAGCAGTGAAGACGGAGGGGTCCAGCCCCAGCATTTT	CASSEDGGVQPQHF
TRBV19	.	TRBJ2-7	.	TGTGCCAGTAGTTCGCTAGCGAACTCCTACGAGCAGTACTTC	CASSSLANSYEQYF
TRBV4-2	.	TRBJ1-3	TRBD1	TGTGCCAGCAGCCTGGACAGGGCTGCTGGAAACACCATATATTTT	CASSLDRAAGNTIYF
TRBV5-5	.	TRBJ1-1	.	TGTGCCAGCTCTAGGGGCGGTTCGGTGAACACTGAAGCTTTCTTT	CASSRGGSVNTEAFF
TRBV5-1	.	TRBJ1-1	.	TGCGCCAGCAGCTTGGGGGCGGGGATGAACACTGAAGCTTTCTTT	CASSLGAGMNTEAFF
TRBV11-2	.	TRBJ2-5	TRBD2	TGTGCCAGCAGCCGAGGACTAGCGGGGTCAGGAGAGACCCAGTACTTC	CASSRGLAGSGETQYF
TRBV5-4	.	TRBJ2-5	TRBD1	TGTGCCAGCAGCCGCGAACACAGGGGAGAGACCCAGTACTTC	CASSREHRGETQYF
TRBV7-9	.	TRBJ2-7	TRBD1	TGTGCCAGCAGCTTACCGGGACAGGGGTACGAGCAGTACTTC	CASSLPGQGYEQYF